This T cell receptor (beta chain) was recorded in a study of cytotoxic CD8 clonotypes in ibrutinib-treated CLL. The wider study: Each sample contained, on average, about 250,000 productive templates and 80,000 to 95,000 productive rearrangements. Study-level results: There were few public clonotypes, and on treatment they contracted or stayed stable.

TCRdb's table, derived via immunoSEQ multiplex PCR, lists solely in-frame clones and lacks some. The data show roughly 14,000 clones, with more than 60% seen just once and 5% to 7% held by the top ten. A note on this clone: What it binds is not known.

Germline V gene lookup returns CDR1 MNHNY and CDR2 SVGAGI (reference sequence). The CDR3 covers 15 residues. Between the trimmed V and J ends, which lost 0 bases and 4 bases, there was a span of 7 bases. Frozen-stored PBMCs produced roughly 2 micrograms of genomic DNA for TCR beta libraries. The genes are TRBV6-6 and TRBJ2-6; no clear D gene. This TCR derives from a human donor with chronic lymphocytic leukemia. The material was PBMCs, obtained before ibrutinib treatment. The CDR3 reads CASSYSSAGANVLTF. DNA for the CDR3: TGTGCCAGCAGTTACTCGTCGGCCGGGGCCAACGTCCTGACTTTC.